The 20 T cell receptor beta chains below come from one sample, sequenced in a study of T-cell reconstitution after alpha-beta-depleted transplantation in children. Unique molecular identifiers featured in how the TCRbeta library was prepared. TCRdb processed the PCR reads anew with MiXCR; each CDR3 protein has one entry. The repertoire holds roughly 400,000 distinct CDR3 sequences, with about 20% as singletons. Sequencing used PBMCs from the stem cell graft donor, obtained from the stem cell graft. The source is a human donor who donated a stem cell graft to a child with acute myeloid leukemia.

The rearrangement joins TRBV12-5 to TRBJ2-7, with unresolved D. Per germline, CDR1 LGHNT and CDR2 FRNRAP. The CDR3 is 18 amino acids. V was cut by 3 bases and J by 0 bases, with 21 bases left in between. CDR3 region: CASGFSPISSDSSYEQYF. CDR3 nucleotides: TGTGCTAGTGGTTTCTCCCCCATTTCCAGCGATAGCTCCTACGAGCAGTACTTC.

This clonotype has more than one count but fewer than ten. The chain joins TRBV6-1 to TRBJ2-5; TRBD1 matches at 9 bases. Unmatched junction bases numbered 7, after V lost 4 bases and J lost 4 bases. This CDR3 region has 15 residues. Germline CDR1 and CDR2: MNHNS and SASEGT. The CDR3: CASSAGTGMVETQYF. For the CDR3, the DNA is TGTGCCAGCAGTGCCGGGACAGGGATGGTAGAGACCCAGTACTTC.

This clonotype was counted a few times. V usage is TRBV7-9 and J usage is TRBJ2-1, with 8 positions matching TRBD1. CDR3 size: 14 residues. V was pared by 5 bases and J by 8 bases, with 8 bases of the junction left unmatched. Germline V gene lookup returns CDR1 SEHNR and CDR2 FQNEAQ (reference sequence). In nucleotides, the CDR3 is TGTGCCAGCAGCCCCCGGACAGGGCTGGATGAGCAGTTCTTC. Its translation: CASSPRTGLDEQFF.

V usage is TRBV20-1 and J usage is TRBJ2-3; 8 nucleotides match TRBD2. CDR3 length equals 13 residues. Germline V gene lookup returns CDR1 DFQATT and CDR2 SNEGSKA (reference sequence). Trimming removed 3 bases from V and 4 bases from J; junction bases left unmatched: 3. Written as DNA, the CDR3 is TGCAGTGCTAGCGGGAGGGCGCCAGATACGCAGTATTTT. The encoded protein is CSASGRAPDTQYF.

The J gene is TRBJ2-7, the V gene TRBV4-1; D is perhaps TRBD2 (5 bases). Trimming pared 1 base from V and 0 bases from J, leaving 10 bases between. From germline, CDR1 is MGHRA and CDR2 YSYEKL. The CDR3 spans 15 residues. The CDR3 DNA reads as TGCGCCAGCAGCCAAGGGGTGAGGGCCTCCTACGAGCAGTACTTC. It is translated as CASSQGVRASYEQYF.

Many counts were recorded for this clonotype. This chain joins TRBV20-1 and TRBJ2-3, with D tentatively TRBD2 (5 bases). This CDR3 comprises 14 residues. Trimming took 6 bases from V and 3 from J, leaving 16 bases between them. Per germline, CDR1 DFQATT and CDR2 SNEGSKA (reference sequence). The CDR3 reads CSARLLALTDTQYF. CDR3 coding DNA: TGCAGTGCAAGACTGCTAGCTTTGACAGATACGCAGTATTTT.

There are many counts of this clonotype. This chain links TRBV5-1 with TRBJ2-5; possibly TRBD1 for D (6 bases). Germline lookup yields CDR1 SGHRS and CDR2 YFSETQ. The CDR3 extends over 14 amino acids. The ends were cut back, 0 bases at V and 2 bases at J, with 8 bases in the middle. The CDR3 here is CASSLGTAQETQYF. CDR3 coding DNA: TGCGCCAGCAGCTTGGGGACAGCACAAGAGACCCAGTACTTC.

The rearrangement uses TRBV7-9 and TRBJ2-5; either TRBD1 or TRBD2 may fit D (5 bases each). The germline CDR1 and CDR2 sequences are SEHNR and FQNEAQ (reference sequence). The CDR3 runs 15 residues. V was clipped by 2 bases and J by 5 bases, with 15 bases between them. Written as DNA, the CDR3 is TGTGCCAGCAGCTTATCAGTTGGGGGTTCGGAGACCCAGTACTTC. Translation gives CASSLSVGGSETQYF.

This clonotype occurred many times. A junction boundary mismatches the germline segment, possibly from a read error. The chain recombines TRBV12-3 or TRBV12-4 with TRBJ2-7; D gene unclear. The CDR3 extends over 12 amino acids. CDR3 loop: CASSLTSYEQYF. For the CDR3, the DNA is TGCGCCAGCAGCCTCACCTCCTACGAGCAGTACTTC.

This clonotype has at least ten counts. The chain recombines TRBV20-1 with TRBJ2-2; 14 positions agree with TRBD2. Germline assignment: CDR1 DFQATT and CDR2 SNEGSKA (reference sequence). The V and J ends lost 6 bases and 5 bases, in that order; junction bases with no gene match: 5. CDR3 length: 15 amino acids. Here the CDR3 DNA reads TGCAGTGCCAGACTAGCGGGAGGGCCAACCGGGGAGCTGTTTTTT. It encodes CSARLAGGPTGELFF.

V usage is TRBV3-1 and J usage is TRBJ2-5; D ambiguous. This CDR3 has 13 residues. The germline gives CDR1 LGHDT, CDR2 YNNKEL (reference sequence). V gave up 1 base and J gave up 5 bases, with 8 bases separating them. CDR3 bases: TGTGCCAGCAGCCAAGTAGGGAAGGAGACCCAGTACTTC. Translating gives CASSQVGKETQYF.

The chain carries TRBV13 and TRBJ2-7; D gene ambiguous. Per germline, CDR1 PRHDT and CDR2 FYEKMQ (reference sequence). With 5 bases removed from V and 5 bases from J, the gap between germline ends came to 13 bases. This CDR3 region has 13 residues. CDR3 loop: CASSPPYMNEQYF. The DNA of the CDR3 is TGTGCCAGCAGCCCCCCCTATATGAACGAGCAGTACTTC.

This chain joins TRBV5-1 and TRBJ1-2, with 10 bases identical to TRBD1. After removal of 1 base from V and 4 bases from J, the junction contained 4 bases not matched to a gene. The germline V gene has CDR1 SGHRS and CDR2 YFSETQ. The CDR3 contains 15 residues. In DNA form, the CDR3 reads TGCGCCAGCAGCTTGAGGACAGGGGGTTCCTATGGCTACACCTTC. Translation: CASSLRTGGSYGYTF.

On this clonotype itself: A junction boundary mismatches the germline segment, possibly from a read error. The rearrangement joins TRBV20-1 to TRBJ2-7; 15 bases agree with TRBD2. The germline CDR1 and CDR2 sequences are DFQATT and SNEGSKA (reference sequence). This CDR3 comprises 19 residues. CDR3 loop: CSARGGGLGTSGRSSEQYF. The CDR3 DNA is TGCAGTGCTAGAGGGGGGGGGCTTGGGACTAGCGGGAGGTCCTCCGAGCAGTACTTC.

The V call is TRBV7-2, the J call TRBJ2-5, with 8 bases identical to TRBD2. This CDR3 comprises 15 residues. With V trimmed by 1 base and J by 2 bases, 3 bases remained unmatched. Germline lookup yields CDR1 SGHTA and CDR2 FQGNSA. The CDR3 DNA follows: TGTGCCAGCAGCTTAGTGGGACTAGTACAAGAGACCCAGTACTTC. Its translation is CASSLVGLVQETQYF.

The chain is built from TRBV7-9 and TRBJ2-2; 7 positions match TRBD1. The germline V gene has CDR1 SEHNR and CDR2 FQNEAQ (reference sequence). CDR3 length: 15 amino acids. Trimming at V came to 4 bases and at J to 5 bases, leaving 7 bases not matched to a gene. The CDR3 bases are TGTGCCAGCAGCTCCCCCGACAGGGCTACCGGGGAGCTGTTTTTT. Translating gives CASSSPDRATGELFF. The full variable domain, its missing parts supplied by reference TRBV7-9 and TRBJ2-2, is DTGVSQNPRHKITKRGQNVTFRCDPISEHNRLYWYRQTLGQGPEFLTYFQNEAQLEKSRLLSDRFSAERPKGSFSTLEIQRTEQGDSAMYLCASSSPDRATGELFFGEGSRLTVL.

There are a few counts of this clonotype. This chain links TRBV11-2 with TRBJ2-2; tentatively, D is TRBD2 (5 bases). The germline V gene has CDR1 SGHAT and CDR2 FQNNGV. V dropped 4 bases and J dropped 7 bases, with 22 bases sitting between them. The CDR3 contains 17 residues. Written as DNA, the CDR3 is TGTGCCAGCAGCTCCCGACTAATAACACGAGAGGGCGGGGAGCTGTTTTTT. It translates to CASSSRLITREGGELFF.

The CDR3 DNA reads as TGTGCCAGCAGCTTCGGTCGGGGGAATGAAGCTTTCTTT. This gives the protein CASSFGRGNEAFF. The chain recombines TRBV5-5 with TRBJ1-1; tentatively, D is TRBD1 (5 bases). The CDR3 covers 13 residues. V lost 2 bases to trimming and J lost 7 bases, with 12 bases between them. Germline V lookup: CDR1 SGHKS, CDR2 YYEKEE (reference sequence).

This clonotype was found a few times. In nucleotides, the CDR3 is TGCAGTGCTAGAGTGGACAGGGGGCTTTGGCAGCCCCAGCATTTT. Protein product: CSARVDRGLWQPQHF. The gene calls are TRBV20-1 and TRBJ1-5; TRBD1 matches 11 bases. The ends lost 1 base at V and 7 bases at J; junction bases unmatched: 6. The germline CDR1 and CDR2 sequences are DFQATT and SNEGSKA (reference sequence). The CDR3 consists of 15 residues.

The rearrangement uses TRBV14 and TRBJ2-1; TRBD1 is a possible D gene (8 bases). V lost 1 base and J 7 bases, leaving 14 bases between the germline ends. CDR1 SGHDN and CDR2 FVKESK come from the germline V gene. This CDR3 has 15 amino acids. CDR3: CASSQARGRENEQFF. CDR3 coding DNA: TGTGCCAGCAGCCAAGCCAGGGGGCGGGAGAATGAGCAGTTCTTC.